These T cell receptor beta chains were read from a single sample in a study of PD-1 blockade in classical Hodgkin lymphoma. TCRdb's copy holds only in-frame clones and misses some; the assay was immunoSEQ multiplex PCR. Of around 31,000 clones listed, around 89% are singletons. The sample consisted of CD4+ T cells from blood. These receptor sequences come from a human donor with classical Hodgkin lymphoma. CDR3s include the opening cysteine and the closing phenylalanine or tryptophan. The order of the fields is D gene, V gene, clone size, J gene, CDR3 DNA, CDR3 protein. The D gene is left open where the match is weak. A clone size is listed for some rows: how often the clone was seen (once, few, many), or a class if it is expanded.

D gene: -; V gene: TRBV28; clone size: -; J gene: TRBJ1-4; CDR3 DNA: TGTGCCAGCAGCTTAATTGCAACTAATGAAAAACTGTTTTTT; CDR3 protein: CASSLIATNEKLFF
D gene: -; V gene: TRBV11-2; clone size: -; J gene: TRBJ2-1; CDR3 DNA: TGTGCCAGCAGCTTAGGGACTACCTCCTACAATGAGCAGTTCTTC; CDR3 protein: CASSLGTTSYNEQFF
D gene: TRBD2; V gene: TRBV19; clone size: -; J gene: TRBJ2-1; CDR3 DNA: TGTGCCAGTAGCCCCGGGACTAGCGGGAGCAATGAGCAGTTCTTC; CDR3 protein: CASSPGTSGSNEQFF
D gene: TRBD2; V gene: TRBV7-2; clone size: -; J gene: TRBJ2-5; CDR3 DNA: TGTGCCAGCAGCGCAGCCCGGCTAGCGGGAGTAGAGACCCAGTACTTC; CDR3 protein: CASSAARLAGVETQYF
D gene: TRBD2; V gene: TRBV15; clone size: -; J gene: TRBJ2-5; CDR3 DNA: TGTGCCACCAGCAGAGAACTAGCGGGAGAGACCCAGTACTTC; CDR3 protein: CATSRELAGETQYF
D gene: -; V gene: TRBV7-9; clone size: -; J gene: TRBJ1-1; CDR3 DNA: TGTGCCAATGAGGGGGGGCGCGGCACTGAAGCTTTCTTT; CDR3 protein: CANEGGRGTEAFF
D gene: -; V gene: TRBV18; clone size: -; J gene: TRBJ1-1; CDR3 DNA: TGTGCCAGCTCACCATCTCAGGTTCCCGCCATGAACACTGAAGCTTTCTTT; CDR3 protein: CASSPSQVPAMNTEAFF
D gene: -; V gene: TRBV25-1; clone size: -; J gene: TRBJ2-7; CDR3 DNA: TGTGCCAGCAGTGACGCCTACGAGCAGTACTTC; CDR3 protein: CASSDAYEQYF
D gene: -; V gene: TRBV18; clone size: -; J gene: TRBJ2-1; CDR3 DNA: TGTGCCAGCTCACCACCTGGGGCTTACTACAATGAGCAGTTCTTC; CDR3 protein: CASSPPGAYYNEQFF
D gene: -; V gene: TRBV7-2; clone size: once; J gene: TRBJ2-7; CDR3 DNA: TGTGCCAGCAGCACGAGGCCGGGGACCTCCTACGAGCAGTACTTC; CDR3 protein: CASSTRPGTSYEQYF
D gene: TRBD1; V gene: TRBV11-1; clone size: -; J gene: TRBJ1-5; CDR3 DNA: TGTGCCAGCAGCTTAGACAGGGGCCAGCCCCAGCATTTT; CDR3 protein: CASSLDRGQPQHF
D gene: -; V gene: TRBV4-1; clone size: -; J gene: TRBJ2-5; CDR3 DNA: TGCGCCAGCAGCCCCGTTCGGGGCGCTCCGGAGGCCCAGTACTTC; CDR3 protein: CASSPVRGAPEAQYF
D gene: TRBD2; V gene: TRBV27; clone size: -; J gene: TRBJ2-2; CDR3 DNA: TGTGCCAGCACCCGTAGCGGGAGGAACACCGGGGAGCTGTTTTTT; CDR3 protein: CASTRSGRNTGELFF
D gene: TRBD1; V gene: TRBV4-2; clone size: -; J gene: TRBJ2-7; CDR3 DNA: TGTGCCAGCAGCCAACAGGGGGCGGGCGAGCAGTACTTC; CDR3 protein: CASSQQGAGEQYF
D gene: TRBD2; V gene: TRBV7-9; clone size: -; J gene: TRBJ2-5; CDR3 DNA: TGTGCCAGCAGCGGGGGACTAGCGTCGGAGACCCAGTACTTC; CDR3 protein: CASSGGLASETQYF
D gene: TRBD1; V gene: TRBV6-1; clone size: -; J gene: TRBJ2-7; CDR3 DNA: TGTGCCAGCAGTGAATGGGGGACAGGGGCTTACGAGCAGTACTTC; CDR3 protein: CASSEWGTGAYEQYF
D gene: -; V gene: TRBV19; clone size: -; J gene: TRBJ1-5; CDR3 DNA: TGTGCCAGTAGTATAGAGCGCAATCAGCCCCAGCATTTT; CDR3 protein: CASSIERNQPQHF
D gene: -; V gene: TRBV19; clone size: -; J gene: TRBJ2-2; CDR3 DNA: TGTGCCAGTAGTGCTAGCGGGGAGCTGTTTTTT; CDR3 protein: CASSASGELFF
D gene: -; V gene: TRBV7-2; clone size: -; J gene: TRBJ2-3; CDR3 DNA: TGTGCCAGCAGTCGAGATAGGGCATTGAGCGCAGATACGCAGTATTTT; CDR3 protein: CASSRDRALSADTQYF
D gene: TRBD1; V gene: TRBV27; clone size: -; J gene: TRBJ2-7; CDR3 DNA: TGTGCCAGCAGTACTATGCCCCGGACAGGGGAAAGGTACGAGCAGTACTTC; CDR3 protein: CASSTMPRTGERYEQYF
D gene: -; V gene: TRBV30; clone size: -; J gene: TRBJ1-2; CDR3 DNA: TGTGCCTGGAGTGTTTCGGGTTTCGGCTACACCTTC; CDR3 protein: CAWSVSGFGYTF
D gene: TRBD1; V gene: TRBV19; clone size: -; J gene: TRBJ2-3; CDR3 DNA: TGTGCCAGCAGGTCAGGGACAGGGGGCTATCTAGATACGCAGTATTTT; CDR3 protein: CASRSGTGGYLDTQYF